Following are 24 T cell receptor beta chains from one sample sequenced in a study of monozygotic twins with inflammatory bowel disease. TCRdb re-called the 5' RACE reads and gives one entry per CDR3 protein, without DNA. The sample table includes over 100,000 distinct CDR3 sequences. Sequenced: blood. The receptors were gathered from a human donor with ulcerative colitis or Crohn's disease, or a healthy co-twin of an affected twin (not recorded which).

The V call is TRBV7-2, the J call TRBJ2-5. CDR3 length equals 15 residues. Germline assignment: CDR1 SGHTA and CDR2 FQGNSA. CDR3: CAGSPAVAEQETQYF.

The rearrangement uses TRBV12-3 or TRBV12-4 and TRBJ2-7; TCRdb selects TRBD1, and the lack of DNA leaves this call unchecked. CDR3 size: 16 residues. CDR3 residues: CASSLRTGTETPEQYF.

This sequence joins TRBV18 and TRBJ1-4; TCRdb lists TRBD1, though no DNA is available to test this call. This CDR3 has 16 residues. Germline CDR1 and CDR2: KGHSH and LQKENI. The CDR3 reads CASSPLQGASNEKLFF.

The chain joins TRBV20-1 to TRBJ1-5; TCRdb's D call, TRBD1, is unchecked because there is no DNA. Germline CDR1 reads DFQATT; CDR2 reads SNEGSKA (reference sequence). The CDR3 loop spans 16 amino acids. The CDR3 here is CSASPLYGQGVQPQHF.

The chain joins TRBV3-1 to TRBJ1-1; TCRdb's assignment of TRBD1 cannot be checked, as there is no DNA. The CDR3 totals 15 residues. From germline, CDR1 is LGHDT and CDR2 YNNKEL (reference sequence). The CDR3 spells CASSQEPDRNTEAFF.

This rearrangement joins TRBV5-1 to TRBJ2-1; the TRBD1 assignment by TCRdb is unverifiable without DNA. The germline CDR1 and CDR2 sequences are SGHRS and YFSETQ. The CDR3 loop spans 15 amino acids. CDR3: CASSLAMGGRDEQFF.

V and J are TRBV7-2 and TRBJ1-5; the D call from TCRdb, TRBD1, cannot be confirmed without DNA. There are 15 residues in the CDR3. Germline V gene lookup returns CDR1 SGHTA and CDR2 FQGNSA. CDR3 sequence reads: CASSLEGQDDQPQHF.

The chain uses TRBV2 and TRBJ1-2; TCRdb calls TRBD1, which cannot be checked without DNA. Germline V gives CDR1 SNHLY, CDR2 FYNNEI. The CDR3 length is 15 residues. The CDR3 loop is CASSEPGHPDYGYTF.

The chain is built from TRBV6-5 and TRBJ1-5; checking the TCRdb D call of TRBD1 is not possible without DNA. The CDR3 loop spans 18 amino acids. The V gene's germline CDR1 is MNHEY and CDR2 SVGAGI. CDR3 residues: CASSYSTLPRQGDQPQHF.

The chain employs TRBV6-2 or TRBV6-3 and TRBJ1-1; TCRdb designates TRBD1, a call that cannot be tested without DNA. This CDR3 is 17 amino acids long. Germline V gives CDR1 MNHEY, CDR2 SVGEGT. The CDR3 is CASSYTLQAVGDTEAFF.

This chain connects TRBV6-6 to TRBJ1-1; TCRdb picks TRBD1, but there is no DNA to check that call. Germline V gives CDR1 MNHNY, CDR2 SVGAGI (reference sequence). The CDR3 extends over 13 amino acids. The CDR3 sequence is CASSSAQGLLSPF.

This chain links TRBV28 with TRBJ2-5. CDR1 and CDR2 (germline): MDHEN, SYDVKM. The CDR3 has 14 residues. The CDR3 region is CASSLSGFTATQYF.

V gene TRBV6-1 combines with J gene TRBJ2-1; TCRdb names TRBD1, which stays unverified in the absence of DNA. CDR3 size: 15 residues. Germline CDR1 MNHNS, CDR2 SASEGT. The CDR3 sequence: CASTPWPGPPNEQFF.

CDR3: CASTTSGGTGELFF. The V and J genes are TRBV9 and TRBJ2-2; the D gene TCRdb calls, TRBD2, cannot be checked with no DNA. CDR1 and CDR2 from the germline V gene are SGDLS and YYNGEE. This CDR3 contains 14 residues.

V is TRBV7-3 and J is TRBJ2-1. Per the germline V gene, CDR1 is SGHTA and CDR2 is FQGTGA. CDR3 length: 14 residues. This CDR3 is CASSRESSYNEQFF.

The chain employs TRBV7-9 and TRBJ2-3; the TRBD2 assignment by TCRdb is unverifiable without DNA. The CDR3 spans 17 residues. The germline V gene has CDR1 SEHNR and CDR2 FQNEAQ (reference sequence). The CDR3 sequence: CASSLPLGRTSTDTQYF. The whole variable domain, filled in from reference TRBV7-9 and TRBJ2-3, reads DTGVSQNPRHKITKRGQNVTFRCDPISEHNRLYWYRQTLGQGPEFLTYFQNEAQLEKSRLLSDRFSAERPKGSFSTLEIQRTEQGDSAMYLCASSLPLGRTSTDTQYFGPGTRLTVL.

This chain's CDR3 is CASSHRDRLWEQYF. The rearrangement joins TRBV7-9 to TRBJ2-7; TCRdb names TRBD1, which stays unverified in the absence of DNA. The CDR3 runs 14 residues. Germline V CDR1 and CDR2: SEHNR, FQNEAQ (reference sequence).

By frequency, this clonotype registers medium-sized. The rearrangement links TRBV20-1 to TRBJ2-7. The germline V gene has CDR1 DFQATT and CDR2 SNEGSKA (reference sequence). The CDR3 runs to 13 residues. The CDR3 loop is CSAIVAEPYEQYF.

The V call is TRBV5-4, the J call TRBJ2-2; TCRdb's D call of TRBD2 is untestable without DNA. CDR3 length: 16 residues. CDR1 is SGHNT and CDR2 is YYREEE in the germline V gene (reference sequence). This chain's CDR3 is CASSLDPSGYTGELFF.

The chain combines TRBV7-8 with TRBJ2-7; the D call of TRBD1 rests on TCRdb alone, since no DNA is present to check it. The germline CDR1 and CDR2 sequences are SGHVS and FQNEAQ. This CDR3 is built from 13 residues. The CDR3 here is CASAWDRGYEQYF.

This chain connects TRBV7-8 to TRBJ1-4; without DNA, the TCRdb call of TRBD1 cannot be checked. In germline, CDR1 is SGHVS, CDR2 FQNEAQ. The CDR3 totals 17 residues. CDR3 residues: CASSLAPPGANFEKLFF. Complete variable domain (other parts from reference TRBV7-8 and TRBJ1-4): GAGVSQSPRYKVAKRGQDVALRCDPISGHVSLFWYQQALGQGPEFLTYFQNEAQLDKSGLPSDRFFAERPEGSVSTLKIQRTQQEDSAVYLCASSLAPPGANFEKLFFGSGTQLSVL.

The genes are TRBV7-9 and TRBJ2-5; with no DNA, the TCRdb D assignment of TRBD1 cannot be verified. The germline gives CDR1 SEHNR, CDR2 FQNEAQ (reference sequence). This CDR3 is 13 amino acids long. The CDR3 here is CASSPGTAETQYF.

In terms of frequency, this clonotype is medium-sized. The CDR3 spells CASSSKQGTAYNEQFF. J is TRBJ2-1 and V is TRBV5-1. The CDR3 spans 16 residues. From germline, CDR1 is SGHRS and CDR2 YFSETQ.

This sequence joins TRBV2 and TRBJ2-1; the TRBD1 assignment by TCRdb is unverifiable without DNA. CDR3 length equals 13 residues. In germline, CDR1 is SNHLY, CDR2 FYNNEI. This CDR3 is CASSQGSNNEQFF.